The 16 T cell receptor beta chains reported below all come from one sample, sequenced in a study of cytomegalovirus exposure and HLA in healthy donors. PCR primers comprised 60 Vbeta and 13 Jbeta primers. The method was immunoSEQ multiplex PCR; TCRdb's version includes in-frame clones alone and lacks a portion of them. The table includes about 180,000 clones, approximately 80% detected once. Sequencing was carried out using PBMCs. The receptors were sampled from a girl aged 5 to 17 in good health and CMV-seropositive.

The V and J genes are TRBV7-2 and TRBJ2-5; D might be TRBD1 (5 bases). V was pared by 2 bases and J by 3 bases, with 13 bases between. There are 15 residues in the CDR3. CDR1 and CDR2 from the germline V gene are SGHTA and FQGNSA. This CDR3 is CASSLRGREEETQYF. The CDR3 DNA is TGTGCCAGCAGCTTAAGGGGTAGGGAAGAAGAGACCCAGTACTTC.

This clone was recorded only once. The rearrangement uses TRBV6-6 and TRBJ2-5; 10 bases line up with TRBD2. The V gene end was trimmed by 4 bases and the J gene end by 3 bases; junction bases not matched to a gene: 8. The germline V gene encodes CDR1 MNHNY and CDR2 SVGAGI (reference sequence). The CDR3 is made up of 16 amino acids. The CDR3: CASSLPSSGRKETQYF. The CDR3 coding sequence is TGTGCCAGCAGTTTGCCGTCTAGCGGGAGAAAAGAGACCCAGTACTTC.

The chain carries TRBV7-2 and TRBJ2-2, with D perhaps matching TRBD2 (5 bases). CDR3 length: 14 amino acids. CDR1 and CDR2 (germline): SGHTA, FQGNSA. The V end was cut by 7 bases, the J end by 6 bases, with 15 bases between. DNA of the CDR3: TGTGCCAGCACTCCTACCGTCGGGGCCGGGGAGCTGTTTTTT. Protein: CASTPTVGAGELFF.

V usage is TRBV4-1 and J usage is TRBJ1-2; 7 positions agree with TRBD1. CDR3 length: 16 amino acids. V was clipped by 4 bases and J by 3 bases; unmatched bases: 11. CDR1 MGHRA and CDR2 YSYEKL come from the germline V gene. The CDR3 bases are TGCGCCAGCAGCCCCCAGATGGGGCAGGGGGACTATGGCTACACCTTC. Protein sequence: CASSPQMGQGDYGYTF.

This clone was recorded a few times. The chain carries TRBV10-3 and TRBJ2-1; D possibly corresponds to TRBD2 (6 bases). The germline gives CDR1 ENHRY, CDR2 SYGVKD. V was cut by 0 bases and J by 4 bases, with 13 bases left in between. There are 16 residues in the CDR3. CDR3 DNA: TGTGCCATCAGTGAGTCGAAGCTAGCGCCATACAATGAGCAGTTCTTC. Translating gives CAISESKLAPYNEQFF.

As concerns this clone: The same CDR3 arises from other DNA sequences in this sample as well. The chain uses TRBV19 and TRBJ2-5, with a possible D match to TRBD1 (6 bases). The CDR3 is made up of 13 amino acids. V gave up 3 bases and J gave up 3 bases, with 8 bases separating them. Germline V gene data show CDR1 as LNHDA and CDR2 as SQIVND (reference sequence). CDR3 sequence (DNA): TGTGCCAGTAGTATGGGGGACAAAGAGACCCAGTACTTC. Translation: CASSMGDKETQYF.

This chain connects TRBV7-9 to TRBJ2-1; weak D call: TRBD2 (5 bases). Trimming left V 2 bases short and J 12 bases short, with 8 bases between. The CDR3 sequence is 11 residues long. The germline V gene has CDR1 SEHNR and CDR2 FQNEAQ (reference sequence). CDR3 coding DNA: TGTGCCAGCAGCTTATTGGCGGGGCAGTTCTTC. As protein: CASSLLAGQFF.

The chain is built from TRBV6-6 and TRBJ2-1; 13 nucleotides line up with TRBD2. Trimming removed 1 base from V and 9 bases from J; junction bases left unmatched: 3. The germline V gene has CDR1 MNHNY and CDR2 SVGAGI (reference sequence). The CDR3 is 15 amino acids. CDR3 in amino acids: CASSYWTSGSREQFF. The CDR3 region has the DNA TGTGCCAGCAGTTACTGGACTAGCGGGAGTCGTGAGCAGTTCTTC.

This clone was counted a few times. The chain joins TRBV15 to TRBJ1-5; TRBD1 is a possible D gene (5 bases). The length of the CDR3 is 16 residues. Germline V CDR1 and CDR2: LNHNV, YYDKDF (reference sequence). Between the trimmed V and J ends, which lost 0 bases and 0 bases, there was a span of 9 bases. CDR3 region: CATSRDRAYSNQPQHF. DNA of the CDR3: TGTGCCACCAGCAGAGACAGGGCCTATAGCAATCAGCCCCAGCATTTT.

V usage is TRBV27 and J usage is TRBJ1-1; D call uncertain. Germline V gene data show CDR1 as MNHEY and CDR2 as SMNVEV (reference sequence). CDR3 length: 13 amino acids. Between the trimmed V and J ends, which lost 3 bases and 0 bases, there was a span of 5 bases. CDR3 region: CASSFAMNTEAFF. In DNA form, the CDR3 reads TGTGCCAGCAGTTTCGCGATGAACACTGAAGCTTTCTTT.

This chain connects TRBV14 to TRBJ2-1; D not resolved. This CDR3 is built from 17 residues. V was pared by 2 bases and J by 0 bases, with 14 bases between. The germline CDR1 and CDR2 sequences are SGHDN and FVKESK. CDR3 in amino acids: CASSQYFWRSSYNEQFF. CDR3 DNA: TGTGCCAGCAGCCAATACTTTTGGCGGAGCTCCTACAATGAGCAGTTCTTC.

The chain employs TRBV18 and TRBJ2-5; possibly TRBD1 for D (5 bases). The CDR3 totals 14 residues. V was clipped by 0 bases and J by 8 bases, with 13 bases between them. Germline-derived CDR1 and CDR2 are KGHSH and LQKENI. Here the CDR3 reads CASSPPSRVETQYF. As DNA, the CDR3 is TGTGCCAGCTCACCACCGTCCAGGGTCGAAACCCAGTACTTC.

The count of this clone is one. This chain joins TRBV4-3 and TRBJ2-5; TRBD1 aligns across 9 bases. Germline V gene data show CDR1 as LGHNA and CDR2 as YSLEER. J gave up 5 bases and V 8 bases, and 12 bases lay outside the gene matches. The CDR3 covers 15 residues. The CDR3 DNA is TGCGCCAGCGCCACCGGGACAGGGCTGGAGGAGACCCAGTACTTC. Protein: CASATGTGLEETQYF.

This rearrangement joins TRBV12-5 to TRBJ2-7; TRBD1 might be the D (6 bases). The ends were cut back, 3 bases at V and 2 bases at J, with 14 bases in the middle. CDR3 length: 15 amino acids. The germline gives CDR1 LGHNT, CDR2 FRNRAP. CDR3 loop: CASGFYRVRAYEQYF. The CDR3 coding sequence is TGTGCTAGTGGTTTCTACAGGGTCCGCGCCTACGAGCAGTACTTC.

The chain combines TRBV7-9 with TRBJ2-2, with a possible D match to TRBD2 (5 bases). The CDR3 length is 15 residues. Trimming took off 5 bases at V and 6 bases at J, with 16 bases between the two ends. Germline values: CDR1 SEHNR, CDR2 FQNEAQ (reference sequence). The CDR3 DNA follows: TGTGCCAGCAGCCCCCGCACGGGATCCGCCGGGGAGCTGTTTTTT. This codes for CASSPRTGSAGELFF.

The CDR3 nucleotides read TGTGCCAGCAGTGAATGGGGACAGTCGAATGAAAAACTGTTTTTT. It yields the protein CASSEWGQSNEKLFF. The V gene is TRBV6-4, the J gene TRBJ1-4, with TRBD1 matching over 7 bases. Germline V gene sequence: CDR1 MRHNA, CDR2 SNTAGT. The CDR3 spans 15 residues. Germline trimming cut 3 bases from V and 5 bases from J; bases unmatched to any gene: 6.